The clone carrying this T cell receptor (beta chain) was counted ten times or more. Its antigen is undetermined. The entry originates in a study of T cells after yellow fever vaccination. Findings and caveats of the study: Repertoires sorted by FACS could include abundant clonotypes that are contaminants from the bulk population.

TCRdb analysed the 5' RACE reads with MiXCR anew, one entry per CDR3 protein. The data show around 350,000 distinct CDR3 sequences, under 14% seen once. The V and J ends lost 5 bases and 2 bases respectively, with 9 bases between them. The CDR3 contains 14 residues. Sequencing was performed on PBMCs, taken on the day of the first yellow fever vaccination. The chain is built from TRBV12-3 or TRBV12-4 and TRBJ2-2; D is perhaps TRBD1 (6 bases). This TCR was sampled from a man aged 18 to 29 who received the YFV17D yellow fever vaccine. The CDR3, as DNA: TGTGCCAGCAGTCGGGACACAAACACCGGGGAGCTGTTTTTT. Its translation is CASSRDTNTGELFF.